One and the same sample provided the 14 T cell receptor beta chains below, sequenced in a study of cytomegalovirus exposure and HLA in healthy donors. Generated by immunoSEQ multiplex PCR, the TCRdb table keeps only in-frame clones and is missing some. This sample carries 200,000 to 250,000 clones, approximately 80% of them seen once, and the ten largest clones take 11% to 15%. The sample comprised PBMCs. The receptors were sampled from a woman between 25 and 40 years old in good health and CMV-seropositive.

The chain is built from TRBV11-3 and TRBJ2-5, with D unclear. There are 11 residues in the CDR3. Germline V gives CDR1 SGHNT, CDR2 YENEEA. Trimming shortened V by 2 bases and J by 2 bases, and 0 bases separated the two germline ends. The CDR3, as DNA: TGTGCCAGCAGCTTACAAGAGACCCAGTACTTC. This encodes CASSLQETQYF.

V gene TRBV28 combines with J gene TRBJ1-2, with a weak D call TRBD1 (5 bases). The CDR3 is 15 amino acids. Per the germline V gene, CDR1 is MDHEN and CDR2 is SYDVKM. Trimming removed 6 bases from V and 5 bases from J, with 19 bases in between. The CDR3 loop is CASRQGLGTEYGYTF. CDR3 DNA sequence: TGTGCCAGCAGACAAGGCCTCGGGACGGAATATGGCTACACCTTC.

The chain has TRBV2 and TRBJ1-4; D may be TRBD1 (5 bases). The length of the CDR3 is 16 residues. Per germline, CDR1 SNHLY and CDR2 FYNNEI. V lost 4 bases, J lost 0 bases, and 12 bases lay in between. The chain's CDR3 is CASSGQGRATNEKLFF. As DNA, the CDR3 is TGTGCCAGCAGTGGGCAGGGTAGGGCAACTAATGAAAAACTGTTTTTT.

This chain uses TRBV9 with TRBJ1-5, with D unresolved. Per the germline V gene, CDR1 is SGDLS and CDR2 is YYNGEE. The CDR3 sequence is 13 residues long. V lost 3 bases and J 9 bases, leaving 13 bases between the germline ends. DNA of the CDR3: TGTGCCAGCAGCGCAACCCCAATGAGGCCCCAGCATTTT. Its translation: CASSATPMRPQHF.

The J gene is TRBJ2-5, the V gene TRBV27, with D hard to call. V was clipped by 0 bases and J by 0 bases, with 2 bases between them. The CDR3 contains 13 residues. CDR1 and CDR2 from the germline V gene are MNHEY and SMNVEV (reference sequence). The CDR3 is CASSLSYQETQYF. CDR3 sequence (DNA): TGTGCCAGCAGTTTATCGTACCAAGAGACCCAGTACTTC.

The chain employs TRBV4-2 and TRBJ2-7; either TRBD1 or TRBD2 may fit D (5 bases each). V was trimmed by 8 bases and J by 0 bases, leaving 5 bases between them. Germline V gene lookup returns CDR1 LGHNA and CDR2 YNFKEQ. The CDR3 runs to 11 residues. CDR3 loop: CASGTSYEQYF. The CDR3 nucleotides read TGTGCCAGCGGGACCTCCTACGAGCAGTACTTC.

The table lists this clone with a count of one. This chain links TRBV29-1 with TRBJ2-3, with 7 bases matching TRBD2. Germline values: CDR1 SQVTM, CDR2 ANQGSEA. The CDR3 loop spans 17 amino acids. Losses at the gene ends were 0 bases for V and 6 bases for J; bases not matched to a gene: 15. The CDR3 nucleotides are TGCAGCGTTGAAGACCCTCGGGGGGTTTCGGCAGCCGATACGCAGTATTTT. Residues: CSVEDPRGVSAADTQYF.

In its sample, this clone was seen once. The V call is TRBV7-2, the J call TRBJ2-5, with 13 bases matching TRBD2. This CDR3 comprises 16 residues. The J segment lost 1 base and the V segment lost 4 bases, leaving 3 bases of the junction unmatched. CDR1 is SGHTA and CDR2 is FQGNSA in the germline V gene. Written as DNA, the CDR3 is TGTGCCAGCAGCTCCTGGACTAGCGGGAGCCAAGAGACCCAGTACTTC. Its translation: CASSSWTSGSQETQYF.

This chain joins TRBV14 and TRBJ1-5; D unresolved. Germline-derived CDR1 and CDR2 are SGHDN and FVKESK. The length of the CDR3 is 12 residues. Trimming pared 3 bases from V and 5 bases from J, leaving 5 bases between. CDR3 sequence reads: CASSQGYQPQHF. The CDR3 coding sequence is TGTGCCAGCAGCCAGGGGTATCAGCCCCAGCATTTT.

This chain joins TRBV7-9 and TRBJ1-4; no definite D call. Per the germline V gene, CDR1 is SEHNR and CDR2 is FQNEAQ (reference sequence). The CDR3 spans 13 residues. Trimming removed 1 base at V and 15 bases at J, with 15 bases between. Here the CDR3 reads CASSLGWSPKVFF. The DNA of the CDR3 is TGTGCCAGCAGCTTAGGCTGGAGCCCGAAGGTGTTTTTT.

J is TRBJ2-5 and V is TRBV30; TRBD2 aligns across 8 bases. This CDR3 region has 15 residues. V dropped 1 base and J dropped 5; count of bases not matched to a gene: 9. Germline values: CDR1 GTSNPN, CDR2 SVGIG (reference sequence). The CDR3 DNA follows: TGTGCCTGGAGTGGACCGGGACTAGTCGAGGAGACCCAGTACTTC. Translation gives CAWSGPGLVEETQYF. Variable domain in full (rest from reference TRBV30 and TRBJ2-5): SQTIHQWPATLVQPVGSPLSLECTVEGTSNPNLYWYRQAAGRGLQLLFYSVGIGQISSEVPQNLSASRPQDRQFILSSKKLLLSDSGFYLCAWSGPGLVEETQYFGPGTRLLVL.

The chain recombines TRBV10-3 with TRBJ2-2, with 14 nucleotides matching TRBD2. V lost 4 bases, J lost 6 bases, and 4 bases stayed unmatched. Looked up from germline, CDR1 is ENHRY and CDR2 is SYGVKD. This CDR3 comprises 16 residues. As DNA, the CDR3 is TGTGCCATCAGTGGACTAGCGGGAGGGCCACCCGGGGAGCTGTTTTTT. Translated: CAISGLAGGPPGELFF.

This clone was observed once. This sequence joins TRBV5-8 and TRBJ2-3; 9 positions agree with TRBD1. This CDR3 has 14 amino acids. The germline V gene encodes CDR1 SGHTS and CDR2 YDEGEE. After removal of 3 bases from V and 6 bases from J, the junction contained 5 bases not matched to a gene. CDR3 DNA sequence: TGTGCCAGCAGCTACGGACAGGGGTACGATACGCAGTATTTT. This encodes CASSYGQGYDTQYF.

The V gene is TRBV10-3, the J gene TRBJ2-7; 7 positions match TRBD1. Germline CDR1 ENHRY, CDR2 SYGVKD. There are 17 residues in the CDR3. J was trimmed by 2 bases and V by 11 bases; bases with no gene match: 21. DNA of the CDR3: TGTGCCGTCACGTTACCTAATGGGACAGAACACACCTACGAGCAGTACTTC. This translates into CAVTLPNGTEHTYEQYF.